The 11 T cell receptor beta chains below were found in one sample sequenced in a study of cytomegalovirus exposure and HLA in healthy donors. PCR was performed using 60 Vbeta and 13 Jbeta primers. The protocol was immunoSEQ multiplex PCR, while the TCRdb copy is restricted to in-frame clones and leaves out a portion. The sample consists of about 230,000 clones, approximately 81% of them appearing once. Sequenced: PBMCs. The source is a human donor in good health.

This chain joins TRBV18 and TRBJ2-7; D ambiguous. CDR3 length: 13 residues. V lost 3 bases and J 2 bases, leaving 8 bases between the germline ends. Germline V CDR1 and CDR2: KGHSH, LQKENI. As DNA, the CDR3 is TGTGCCAGCTCACCTGCAGTCACCTACGAGCAGTACTTC. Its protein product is CASSPAVTYEQYF.

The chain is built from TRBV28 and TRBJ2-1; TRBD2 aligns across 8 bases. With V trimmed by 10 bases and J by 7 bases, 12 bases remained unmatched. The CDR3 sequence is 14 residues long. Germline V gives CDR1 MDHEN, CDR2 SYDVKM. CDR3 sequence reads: CATTIAGPRNEQFF. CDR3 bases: TGTGCCACGACTATAGCGGGGCCGAGGAATGAGCAGTTCTTC.

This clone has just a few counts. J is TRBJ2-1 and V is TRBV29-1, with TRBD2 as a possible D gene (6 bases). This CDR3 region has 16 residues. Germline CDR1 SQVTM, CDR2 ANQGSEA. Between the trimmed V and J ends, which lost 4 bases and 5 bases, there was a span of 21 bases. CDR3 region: CSVALELRGAHNEQFF. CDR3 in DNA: TGCAGCGTTGCCCTGGAGTTGCGGGGAGCTCACAATGAGCAGTTCTTC.

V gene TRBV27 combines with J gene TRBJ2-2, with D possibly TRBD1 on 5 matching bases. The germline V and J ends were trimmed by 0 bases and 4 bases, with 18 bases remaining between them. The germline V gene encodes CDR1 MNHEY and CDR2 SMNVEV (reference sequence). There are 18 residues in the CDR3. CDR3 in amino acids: CASSLSPLDTPATGELFF. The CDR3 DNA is TGTGCCAGCAGTTTATCTCCCCTGGACACACCAGCCACCGGGGAGCTGTTTTTT.

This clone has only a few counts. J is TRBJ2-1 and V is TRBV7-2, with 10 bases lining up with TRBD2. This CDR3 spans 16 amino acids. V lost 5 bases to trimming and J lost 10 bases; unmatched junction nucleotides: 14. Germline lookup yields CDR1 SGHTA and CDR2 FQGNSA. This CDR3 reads CASSRLEGLATDEQFF. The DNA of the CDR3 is TGTGCCAGCAGCCGCTTGGAGGGACTAGCGACCGACGAGCAGTTCTTC.

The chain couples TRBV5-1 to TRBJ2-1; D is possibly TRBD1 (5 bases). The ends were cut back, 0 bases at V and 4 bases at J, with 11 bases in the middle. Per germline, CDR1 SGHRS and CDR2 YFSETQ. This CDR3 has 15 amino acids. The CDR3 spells CASSLEQGSYNEQFF. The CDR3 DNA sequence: TGCGCCAGCAGCTTGGAGCAGGGTTCATACAATGAGCAGTTCTTC. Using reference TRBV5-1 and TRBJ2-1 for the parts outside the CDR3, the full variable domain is KAGVTQTPRYLIKTRGQQVTLSCSPISGHRSVSWYQQTPGQGLQFLFEYFSETQRNKGNFPGRFSGRQFSNSRSEMNVSTLELGDSALYLCASSLEQGSYNEQFFGPGTRLTVL.

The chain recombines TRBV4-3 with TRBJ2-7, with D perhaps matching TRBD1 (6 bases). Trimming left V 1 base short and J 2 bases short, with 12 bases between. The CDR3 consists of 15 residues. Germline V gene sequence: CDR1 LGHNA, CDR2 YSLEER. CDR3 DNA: TGCGCCAGCAGCCAAGTTGCAGGGGTCCCCTACGAGCAGTACTTC. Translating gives CASSQVAGVPYEQYF.

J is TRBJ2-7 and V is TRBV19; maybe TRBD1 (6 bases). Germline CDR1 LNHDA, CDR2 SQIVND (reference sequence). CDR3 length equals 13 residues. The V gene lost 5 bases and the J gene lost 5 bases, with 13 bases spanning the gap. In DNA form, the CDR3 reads TGTGCCAGTAGTTGGGCAGGGGCTGACGAGCAGTACTTC. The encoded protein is CASSWAGADEQYF.

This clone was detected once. The CDR3 loop is CASSLVLEKNYGYTF. CDR3 DNA: TGTGCCAGCAGCTTAGTGCTTGAGAAAAACTATGGCTACACCTTC. V gene TRBV7-9 combines with J gene TRBJ1-2, with D unclear. The CDR3 contains 15 residues. Trimming cost V 1 base and J 2 bases, with 11 bases left between them. Germline V gene data show CDR1 as SEHNR and CDR2 as FQNEAQ (reference sequence). Based on the CDR3 plus reference TRBV7-9 and TRBJ1-2, the full variable domain is DTGVSQNPRHKITKRGQNVTFRCDPISEHNRLYWYRQTLGQGPEFLTYFQNEAQLEKSRLLSDRFSAERPKGSFSTLEIQRTEQGDSAMYLCASSLVLEKNYGYTFGSGTRLTVV.

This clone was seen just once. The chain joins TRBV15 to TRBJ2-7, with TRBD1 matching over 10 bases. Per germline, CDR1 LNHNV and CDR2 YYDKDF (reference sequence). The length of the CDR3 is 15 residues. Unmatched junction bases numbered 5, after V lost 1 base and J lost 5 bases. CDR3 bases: TGTGCCACCAGCAGAGCGGGACAGGGGATCAACGAGCAGTACTTC. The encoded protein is CATSRAGQGINEQYF.

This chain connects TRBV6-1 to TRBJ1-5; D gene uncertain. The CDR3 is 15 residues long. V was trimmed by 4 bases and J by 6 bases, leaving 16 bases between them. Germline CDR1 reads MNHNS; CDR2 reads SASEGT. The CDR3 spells CASSVPGYGAQPQHF. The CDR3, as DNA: TGTGCCAGCAGTGTCCCGGGTTACGGTGCTCAGCCCCAGCATTTT.